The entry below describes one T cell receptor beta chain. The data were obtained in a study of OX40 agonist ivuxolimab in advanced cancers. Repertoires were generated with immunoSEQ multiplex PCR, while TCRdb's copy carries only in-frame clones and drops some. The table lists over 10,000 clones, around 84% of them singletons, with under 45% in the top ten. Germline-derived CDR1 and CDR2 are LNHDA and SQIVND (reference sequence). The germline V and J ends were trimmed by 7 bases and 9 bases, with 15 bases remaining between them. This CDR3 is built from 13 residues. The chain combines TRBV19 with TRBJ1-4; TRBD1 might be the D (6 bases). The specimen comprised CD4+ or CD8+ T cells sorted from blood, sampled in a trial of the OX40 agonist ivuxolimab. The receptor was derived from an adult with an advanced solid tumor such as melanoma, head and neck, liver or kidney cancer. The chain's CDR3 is CASKTGDLKKLFF. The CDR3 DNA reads TGTGCCAGTAAGACAGGTGATCTTAAAAAACTGTTTTTT.